The TCR beta chain under discussion was sequenced for a study of blood T cells in healthy people across ages (dated by TCRdb to about 2015). Some background on the complete study: In model experiments, template switching captured roughly one uniquely barcoded TCR beta cDNA molecule for every two T cells. Donors were grouped into four age groups: young (average 16 years), middle-aged (39), aged (around 60) and long-lived (about 89). Two additional independent replicas of 1 million unique cDNA reads from the same blood draw were analyzed for two donors (one aged 18 to 29 and one aged 80 or older). To avoid experimental bias, donors of different ages were spread randomly across the sequencing lanes. Age-related changes in TCR beta repertoire diversity were measured in the study by deep sequencing normalized with unique cDNA molecular identifiers.

The donors were 40 or so Caucasian individuals from Russia, aged 6 to 90 years, who were systemically healthy. Roughly 10 milliliters of peripheral blood were drawn from each donor into EDTA-treated Vacutainer tubes. PBMCs were isolated by Ficoll-Paque density-gradient centrifugation, with at least 7 million obtained per sample. Total RNA, at least 6 micrograms per sample, was extracted from PBMCs with Trizol reagent. For every donor, flow cytometry on a PBMC aliquot measured the percentage of naive CD45RAhigh/CD27high T cells. With regard to this clonotype: Its target antigen remains unknown. No much larger clone is present one base from it, and per-base qualities are unavailable.

The CDR3 starts with the cysteine, ends with the phenylalanine, and has 15 residues. The retained sequence is limited to the CDR3, 45 bases, with the frame set at the first base. The germline V gene (reference sequence) supplies CDR1 GTSNPN and CDR2 SVGIG. Receptor libraries were prepared by 5' RACE. The instrument given in TCRdb is Illumina HiSeq 2500. A second about 6 to 11 cycle PCR used a sample-barcoded 5' primer and a J-beta primer mix. A template-switch 5' adaptor carrying 12 random nucleotides introduced a unique molecular identifier onto each TCR beta cDNA molecule. Each sample yielded at least 3 million CDR3-containing paired-end reads. The Mint cDNA synthesis kit, primed by a TRBC-specific oligonucleotide, was used to synthesize first-strand cDNA from all RNA. Following uracil-DNA glycosylase treatment, all cDNA underwent a first 18-cycle PCR with the universal primers M1SS and BC2_uni_R. Regarding the original processing steps: Each sample was normalized by randomly selecting 1 million high-quality reads, each carrying a distinct molecular identifier. Instead of being binned into consensus sequences, reads that shared molecular identifiers were thrown out. MiTCR, run with a Q25 quality threshold and the strictest error-elimination algorithm, handled CDR3 identification, clonotype clustering and error correction. Lower-bound total TCR beta diversity was estimated with a nonparametric unseen species model using Euler transformation. TCRdb reprocessed the public reads (quality trimming at Q25 with fastp, clone calling with MiXCR) and kept in-frame beta chains. Identical CDR3 protein sequences are pooled into one entry, listed with their most common genes and DNA. The V and J calls here are based on TCRdb, not the publication. In all, the sample holds around 850,000 distinct CDR3 sequences, and approximately 35% of those were seen once. 10% to 15% of the sample rests with the top ten.

What the study reported, not specific to this receptor: Compared with the aged group, the long-lived group had more naive CD4+ T cells, fewer expanded clones and increased TCR diversity, suggesting age selection. Total diversity estimates from one million sequenced T cells were considered lower bounds and underestimates. Since profiling was done on bulk unsorted PBMCs, naive and antigen-experienced compartments could not be conclusively compared. Observed TCR beta diversity per million T cells fell roughly linearly with age, and a significant reduction was already apparent by age about 43. The CMV infection status of donors was not known, potentially confounding age-related changes in expanded clonotypes. There was a strong correlation between observed TCR beta diversity and the percentage of naive T cells measured by flow cytometry.

The sequenced sample was blood. The V and J genes are TRBV30 and TRBJ2-5; a stretch of 9 junction bases matches TRBD1. Near its end, the DNA agrees better with TRBJ2-4, so the J call may be wrong. This clonotype originated in a man aged 18 to 35 in good health. The DNA sequence is TGTGCCTGGAGTCGGGACAGGGTGGTCAAAAACATTCAGTACTTC. This gives the protein CAWSRDRVVKNIQYF.